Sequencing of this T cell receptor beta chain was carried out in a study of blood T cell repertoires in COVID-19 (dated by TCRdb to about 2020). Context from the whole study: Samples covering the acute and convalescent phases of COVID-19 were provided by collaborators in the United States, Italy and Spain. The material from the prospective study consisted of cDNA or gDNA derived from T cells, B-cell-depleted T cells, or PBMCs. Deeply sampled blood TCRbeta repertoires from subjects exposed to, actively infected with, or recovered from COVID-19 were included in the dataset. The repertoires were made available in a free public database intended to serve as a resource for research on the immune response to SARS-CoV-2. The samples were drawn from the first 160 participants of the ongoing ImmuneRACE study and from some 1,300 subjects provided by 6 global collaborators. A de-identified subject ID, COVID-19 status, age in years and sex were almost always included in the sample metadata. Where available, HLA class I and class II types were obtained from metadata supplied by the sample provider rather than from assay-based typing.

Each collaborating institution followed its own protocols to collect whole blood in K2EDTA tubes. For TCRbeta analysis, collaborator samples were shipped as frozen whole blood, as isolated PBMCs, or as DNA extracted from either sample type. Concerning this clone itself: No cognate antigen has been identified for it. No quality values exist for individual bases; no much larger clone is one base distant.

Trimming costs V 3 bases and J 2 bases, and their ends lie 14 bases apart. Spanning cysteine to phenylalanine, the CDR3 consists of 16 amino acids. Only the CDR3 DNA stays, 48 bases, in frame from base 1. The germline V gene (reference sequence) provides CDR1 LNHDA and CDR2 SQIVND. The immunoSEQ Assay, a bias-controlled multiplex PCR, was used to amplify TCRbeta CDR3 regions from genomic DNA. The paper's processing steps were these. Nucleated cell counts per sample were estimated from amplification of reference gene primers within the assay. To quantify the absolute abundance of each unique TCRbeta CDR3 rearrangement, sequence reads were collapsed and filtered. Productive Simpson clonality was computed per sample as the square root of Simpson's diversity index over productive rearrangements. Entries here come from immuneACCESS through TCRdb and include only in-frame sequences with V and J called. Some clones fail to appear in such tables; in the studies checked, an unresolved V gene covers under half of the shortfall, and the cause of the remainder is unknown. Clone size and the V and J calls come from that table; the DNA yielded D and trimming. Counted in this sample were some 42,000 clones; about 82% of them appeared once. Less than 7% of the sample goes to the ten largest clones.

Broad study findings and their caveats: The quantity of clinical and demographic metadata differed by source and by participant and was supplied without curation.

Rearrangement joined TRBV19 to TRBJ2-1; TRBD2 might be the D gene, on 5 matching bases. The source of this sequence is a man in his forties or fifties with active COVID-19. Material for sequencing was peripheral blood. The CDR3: CASSIIVAGPYNEQFF. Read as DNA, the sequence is TGTGCCAGTAGTATCATTGTGGCGGGTCCCTACAATGAGCAGTTCTTC.